The entry that follows covers one T cell receptor (beta chain) sequence. Its antigen remains unidentified. Naive CD8 cells lacked CD45RO, underwent positive selection for CCR7 and left out terminally differentiated effector memory CD45RA+ cells. A 200 ng quantity of DNA, roughly 29,000 T cell genomes, went into the sorted-subset replicate PCRs. The method was immunoSEQ multiplex PCR; TCRdb's version includes in-frame clones alone and lacks a portion of them. The repertoire consists of about 2.1 million clones, with about 94% occurring once and the leading ten covering approximately 1.7%. This sample was taken from a study of shared clonotypes between healthy human individuals. Overall study findings and caveats: What naive subsets generally showed was a larger estimated richness than memory subsets showed.

Sequenced: naive CD8+ T cells from PBMCs. The source of this sequence is a man aged 18 to 29 in good health. Some clones in this sample may be carry-over from other donors' samples.

The CDR3 loop reads CASSQALGTASRTDTQYF. CDR3 DNA sequence: TGCGCCAGCAGCCAAGCCCTAGGGACAGCGTCAAGGACAGATACGCAGTATTTT. The V and J genes are TRBV4-1 and TRBJ2-3, with 7 bases matching TRBD1. The CDR3 has 18 residues. Germline V gives CDR1 MGHRA, CDR2 YSYEKL. Trimming removed 1 base from V and 3 bases from J; junction bases left unmatched: 13.